The 2 T cell receptor beta chains reported below all come from one sample, sequenced in a study of T cell responses to AZD1222 COVID-19 vaccine. The protocol was immunoSEQ multiplex PCR, while the TCRdb copy is restricted to in-frame clones and leaves out a portion. The data show 130,000 to 150,000 clones, roughly 92% seen once. The sequencing here drew on peripheral blood, taken on day 0 of AZD1222 vaccination. The receptors come from an adult in good health.

This CDR3 is CASSQGYEQYF. For the CDR3, the DNA is TGTGCCAGCAGCCAAGGCTACGAGCAGTACTTC. This rearrangement joins TRBV3-1 (or the pseudogene TRBV3-2) to TRBJ2-7; D remains unclear. Trimming shortened V by 1 base and J by 3 bases, and 1 base separated the two germline ends. Germline V gives CDR1 LGHDT, CDR2 YNNKEL (reference sequence). CDR3 length: 11 amino acids.

This rearrangement joins TRBV6-5 to TRBJ2-7; tentatively, D is TRBD2 (5 bases). V lost 7 bases and J lost 3, with 10 bases in between. Germline V gene data show CDR1 as MNHEY and CDR2 as SVGAGI. The CDR3 has 12 amino acids. The CDR3 DNA is TGTGCCAGCAACCGCCGGGGCTACGAGCAGTACTTC. Translation gives CASNRRGYEQYF.